Presented here are 25 T cell receptor beta chains from one specimen sequenced in a study of patients and donors after allogeneic stem cell transplantation. MiXCR, run by TCRdb on the RT-PCR reads, gives a single entry per CDR3 protein. The data show more than 25,000 distinct CDR3 sequences, roughly 8% seen once. The sample consisted of blood, either unsorted or a sorted T cell fraction (not recorded which). These receptors originate from a human donor who was either an allogeneic HSCT recipient or a stem cell or donor lymphocyte infusion donor (not recorded which). It is not recorded whose cells these are; they may come from a transplant donor.

This clonotype was detected only a few times. The rearrangement links TRBV24-1 to TRBJ2-3; tentatively, D is TRBD1 or TRBD2 (5 bases each). Between the trimmed V and J ends, which lost 11 bases and 3 bases, there was a span of 17 bases. This CDR3 region has 14 residues. Germline CDR1 reads KGHDR; CDR2 reads SFDVKD. In DNA form, the CDR3 reads TGTGCCAACAATTGGGACGGAAAAACAGATACGCAGTATTTT. Residues: CANNWDGKTDTQYF.

The rearrangement joins TRBV6-1 to TRBJ2-1; 11 positions match TRBD2. V trimming: 6 bases; J trimming: 6 bases; junction bases outside the gene matches: 4. CDR1 is MNHNS and CDR2 is SASEGT in the germline V gene. This CDR3 is built from 14 residues. The CDR3 region is CASRVAGGPNEQFF. The DNA of the CDR3 is TGTGCCAGCAGGGTAGCGGGAGGGCCCAATGAGCAGTTCTTC.

This clonotype was detected ten times or more. The rearrangement joins TRBV11-2 to TRBJ2-3; D assignment may be TRBD1 or TRBD2 (5 bases each). CDR1 is SGHAT and CDR2 is FQNNGV in the germline V gene. The length of the CDR3 is 16 residues. V was clipped by 3 bases and J by 1 base, with 14 bases between them. The CDR3 loop is CASSFGTRVRTDTQYF. The CDR3 region has the DNA TGTGCCAGCAGCTTTGGGACCCGGGTACGCACAGATACGCAGTATTTT.

This clonotype has a handful of counts. The rearrangement joins TRBV7-2 to TRBJ1-4, with a weak D call TRBD1 (6 bases). Germline V gene sequence: CDR1 SGHTA, CDR2 FQGNSA. V was trimmed by 7 bases and J by 6 bases, leaving 15 bases between them. The CDR3 runs to 14 residues. CDR3 residues: CASTYRVSDEKLFF. The CDR3 nucleotides are TGTGCCAGCACCTACAGGGTATCTGATGAAAAACTGTTTTTT.

The chain employs TRBV4-1 and TRBJ2-7, with D possibly matching TRBD1 (6 bases). Looked up from germline, CDR1 is MGHRA and CDR2 is YSYEKL. V was shortened by 4 bases and J by 2 bases, with 12 bases between the two germline ends. The CDR3 length is 14 residues. The CDR3 region is CASSRPGQTYEQYF. The CDR3 DNA reads as TGCGCCAGCAGCCGACCCGGACAGACCTACGAGCAGTACTTC.

The table lists this clonotype with a few counts. The chain couples TRBV20-1 to TRBJ2-5; possible D gene TRBD2, 6 bases. The V end was cut by 0 bases, the J end by 1 base, with 15 bases between. Per germline, CDR1 DFQATT and CDR2 SNEGSKA (reference sequence). The CDR3 runs 16 residues. CDR3 sequence: CSARDARRASQETQYF. As DNA, the CDR3 is TGCAGTGCTAGAGATGCCCGGAGGGCCAGCCAAGAGACCCAGTACTTC.

This clonotype was found many times. This rearrangement joins TRBV23-1 to TRBJ2-5; 8 bases fit TRBD1. TRBV23-1 is an ORF for which the function is uncertain. V dropped 3 bases and J dropped 2; count of bases not matched to a gene: 14. The CDR3 spans 18 residues. CDR3 loop: CASSHPPGTGFLQETQYF. The CDR3 nucleotides are TGCGCCAGCAGTCACCCCCCGGGGACAGGCTTTCTTCAAGAGACCCAGTACTTC.

This clonotype was detected a few times. This chain uses TRBV7-9 with TRBJ1-2; D might be TRBD1 (5 bases). Germline V gene sequence: CDR1 SEHNR, CDR2 FQNEAQ (reference sequence). CDR3 length equals 14 residues. The germline V and J ends were trimmed by 1 base and 3 bases, with 9 bases remaining between them. The CDR3 nucleotides read TGTGCCAGCAGCTTAGAGGGACGATACTATGGCTACACCTTC. Translated, it gives CASSLEGRYYGYTF. The variable domain in full, completed from reference TRBV7-9 and TRBJ1-2, reads DTGVSQNPRHKITKRGQNVTFRCDPISEHNRLYWYRQTLGQGPEFLTYFQNEAQLEKSRLLSDRFSAERPKGSFSTLEIQRTEQGDSAMYLCASSLEGRYYGYTFGSGTRLTVV.

At least ten counts were recorded for this clonotype. The V gene is TRBV20-1, the J gene TRBJ1-1; tentatively, D is TRBD1 (6 bases). V lost 6 bases to trimming and J lost 3 bases, with 14 bases between them. CDR3 size: 13 residues. CDR1 and CDR2 from the germline V gene are DFQATT and SNEGSKA (reference sequence). This chain's CDR3 is CSAHRNRDTEAFF. DNA for the CDR3: TGCAGTGCCCACCGTAACAGGGACACTGAAGCTTTCTTT.

This clonotype appeared a few times. The chain employs TRBV29-1 and TRBJ1-5, with 7 bases fitting TRBD1. Looked up from germline, CDR1 is SQVTM and CDR2 is ANQGSEA. This CDR3 is 13 amino acids long. CDR3 loop: CSTGEHSNQPQHF. CDR3 DNA sequence: TGCAGTACAGGGGAGCATAGCAATCAGCCCCAGCATTTT.

This clonotype has a count of ten or more. This chain uses TRBV20-1 with TRBJ2-1; a possible D gene is TRBD2 (5 bases). The V end was cut by 8 bases, the J end by 5 bases, with 22 bases between. The germline CDR1 and CDR2 sequences are DFQATT and SNEGSKA (reference sequence). The CDR3 covers 15 residues. CDR3 amino acids: CSPKGGPAVHNEQFF. DNA of the CDR3: TGCAGTCCGAAGGGCGGGCCGGCGGTTCACAATGAGCAGTTCTTC.

J is TRBJ2-7 and V is TRBV5-1, with 12 nucleotides matching TRBD2. Germline V gene lookup returns CDR1 SGHRS and CDR2 YFSETQ. CDR3 length equals 15 residues. The V gene end was trimmed by 5 bases and the J gene end by 5 bases; junction bases not matched to a gene: 8. The CDR3 DNA is TGCGCCAGCAGTCCCTGGACTAGCGGGAAGAACGAGCAGTACTTC. Translated: CASSPWTSGKNEQYF.

Many counts were recorded for this clonotype. This chain links TRBV7-2 with TRBJ1-4; D might be TRBD1 (6 bases). CDR3 length equals 14 residues. Per germline, CDR1 SGHTA and CDR2 FQGNSA. V was cut by 5 bases and J by 7 bases, with 14 bases left in between. CDR3 DNA sequence: TGTGCCAGCAGCCGAAATACAGGGAGTGAAAAACTGTTTTTT. Encoded protein: CASSRNTGSEKLFF.

This sequence joins TRBV28 and TRBJ1-3; 9 bases are shared with TRBD1. The CDR3 runs 14 residues. The germline V gene has CDR1 MDHEN and CDR2 SYDVKM. The ends lost 4 bases at V and 5 bases at J; junction bases unmatched: 3. The CDR3 protein is CASSWGTGRNTIYF. CDR3 coding DNA: TGTGCCAGCAGTTGGGGGACAGGGAGAAACACCATATATTTT.

This clonotype showed up just a few times. This chain uses TRBV4-2 with TRBJ2-4; no firm D call. V was pared by 3 bases and J by 9 bases, with 18 bases between. CDR1 LGHNA and CDR2 YNFKEQ come from the germline V gene. The CDR3 has 15 residues. The CDR3 nucleotides read TGTGCCAGCAGCCAGGACCTCATGTTAGCCGGCATTCAGTACTTC. It translates to CASSQDLMLAGIQYF.

This CDR3 reads CASSEAQGAPHIYEQYF. CDR3 coding DNA: TGTGCCAGCAGTGAAGCGCAGGGGGCCCCCCACATCTACGAGCAGTACTTC. The chain is built from TRBV2 and TRBJ2-7, with 8 bases fitting TRBD1. This CDR3 is 17 amino acids long. V lost 0 bases, J lost 3 bases, and 10 bases stayed unmatched. CDR1 is SNHLY, CDR2 FYNNEI, per germline.

In this sample, this clonotype turned up a few times. The chain links TRBV5-6 to TRBJ1-1, with TRBD1 as a possible D gene (6 bases). The CDR3 totals 17 residues. With 0 bases removed from V and 4 bases from J, the gap between germline ends came to 19 bases. CDR1 and CDR2 from the germline V gene are SGHDT and YYEEEE. The CDR3 DNA sequence: TGTGCCAGCAGCTTGGGATGGGCAGGGGCGGTTATCACTGAAGCTTTCTTT. As protein: CASSLGWAGAVITEAFF.

This clonotype showed up many times. This chain joins TRBV9 and TRBJ2-7, with 7 bases identical to TRBD2. The V gene's germline CDR1 is SGDLS and CDR2 YYNGEE. Trimming removed 4 bases from V and 4 bases from J; junction bases left unmatched: 14. The CDR3 extends over 16 amino acids. The CDR3 region has the DNA TGTGCCAGCAGCTTTAGCCCCGGGACTACATCTTACGAGCAGTACTTC. Translating it yields CASSFSPGTTSYEQYF.

At least ten counts were recorded for this clonotype. The genes are TRBV12-3 or TRBV12-4 and TRBJ2-7; 9 bases are a match to TRBD1. Trimming took 4 bases from V and 5 from J; bases not matched to a gene: 3. The CDR3 spans 13 residues. The DNA of the CDR3 is TGTGCCAGCAGTTCGGACAGGGGCAACGAGCAGTACTTC. It is translated as CASSSDRGNEQYF.

This clonotype has a count of ten or more. This chain uses TRBV7-2 with TRBJ1-2; D unclear. Deletions cut 1 base from V and 4 bases from J, with 7 bases between. The CDR3 has 13 residues. Looked up from germline, CDR1 is SGHTA and CDR2 is FQGNSA. The CDR3 DNA reads TGTGCCAGCAGCTTAGGGAGGAGCTATGGCTACACCTTC. Its translation is CASSLGRSYGYTF.

At least ten counts were recorded for this clonotype. The chain is built from TRBV28 and TRBJ1-1; the D gene is possibly TRBD1 (5 bases). The germline V gene encodes CDR1 MDHEN and CDR2 SYDVKM. The CDR3 runs to 16 residues. Trimming pared 1 base from V and 6 bases from J, leaving 18 bases between. The DNA for the CDR3 is TGTGCCAGCAGTTTATTCTTCATTAGCAGGGTGGCTGAAGCTTTCTTT. As protein: CASSLFFISRVAEAFF.

This clonotype was counted only a few times. V usage is TRBV7-9 and J usage is TRBJ2-5, with 7 bases fitting TRBD1. V trimming: 4 bases; J trimming: 0 bases; junction bases outside the gene matches: 2. Germline V lookup: CDR1 SEHNR, CDR2 FQNEAQ (reference sequence). This CDR3 has 14 amino acids. Here the CDR3 DNA reads TGTGCCAGCAGCTCCGACAGGGACCAAGAGACCCAGTACTTC. It codes for CASSSDRDQETQYF.

This clonotype appeared a few times. The chain employs TRBV15 and TRBJ2-3; the match to TRBD2 covers 7 bases. V shed 0 bases and J 3 bases; nucleotides not matched to a gene: 9. Germline V gene data show CDR1 as LNHNV and CDR2 as YYDKDF (reference sequence). This CDR3 has 17 amino acids. Written as DNA, the CDR3 is TGTGCCACCAGCAGAGATCGATTGGGGGAGGGGACAGATACGCAGTATTTT. This gives the protein CATSRDRLGEGTDTQYF.

This clonotype was detected ten times or more. J is TRBJ1-2 and V is TRBV28; the D gene is possibly TRBD1 (5 bases). The V gene lost 7 bases and the J gene lost 2 bases, with 11 bases spanning the gap. CDR3 length: 13 residues. The germline gives CDR1 MDHEN, CDR2 SYDVKM. CDR3 in DNA: TGTGCCAGCACCTCGGGGGGAAACTATGGCTACACCTTC. Protein product: CASTSGGNYGYTF.

This clonotype was seen repeatedly, ten times or more. This chain links TRBV18 with TRBJ2-2, with TRBD2 as a possible D gene (5 bases). The V end was cut by 4 bases, the J end by 2 bases, with 11 bases between. Germline lookup yields CDR1 KGHSH and CDR2 LQKENI. The CDR3 consists of 15 residues. The CDR3 DNA is TGTGCCAGCTCACTGCAACGGGATAACACCGGGGAGCTGTTTTTT. It encodes CASSLQRDNTGELFF.